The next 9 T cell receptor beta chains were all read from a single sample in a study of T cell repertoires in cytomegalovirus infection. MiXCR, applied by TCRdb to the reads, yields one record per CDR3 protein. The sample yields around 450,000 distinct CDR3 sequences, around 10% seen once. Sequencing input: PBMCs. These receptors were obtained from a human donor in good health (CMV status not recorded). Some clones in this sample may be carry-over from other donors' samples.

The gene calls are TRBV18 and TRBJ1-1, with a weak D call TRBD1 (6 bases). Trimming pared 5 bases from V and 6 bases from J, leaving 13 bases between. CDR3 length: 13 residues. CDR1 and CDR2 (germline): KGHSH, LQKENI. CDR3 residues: CASSLQGESEAFF. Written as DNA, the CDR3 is TGTGCCAGCTCATTACAGGGTGAATCTGAAGCTTTCTTT.

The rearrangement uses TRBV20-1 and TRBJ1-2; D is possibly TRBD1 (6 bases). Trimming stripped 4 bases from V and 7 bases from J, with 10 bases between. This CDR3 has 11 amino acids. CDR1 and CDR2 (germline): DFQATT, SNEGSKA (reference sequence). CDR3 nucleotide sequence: TGCAGTGCTATGGGGGCATTTGGCTACACCTTC. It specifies CSAMGAFGYTF.

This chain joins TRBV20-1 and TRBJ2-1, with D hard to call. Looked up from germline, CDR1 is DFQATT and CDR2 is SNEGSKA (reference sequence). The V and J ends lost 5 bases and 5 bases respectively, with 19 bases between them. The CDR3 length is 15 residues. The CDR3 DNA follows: TGCAGTGCTGGAATACTAAACTACTTGAACAATGAGCAGTTCTTC. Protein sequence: CSAGILNYLNNEQFF.

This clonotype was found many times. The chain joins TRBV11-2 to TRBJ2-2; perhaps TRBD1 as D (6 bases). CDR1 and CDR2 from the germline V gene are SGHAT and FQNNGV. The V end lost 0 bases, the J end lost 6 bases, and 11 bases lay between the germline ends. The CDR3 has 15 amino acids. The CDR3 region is CASSLDGGWAGELFF. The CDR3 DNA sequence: TGTGCCAGCAGCTTAGATGGGGGCTGGGCCGGGGAGCTGTTTTTT.

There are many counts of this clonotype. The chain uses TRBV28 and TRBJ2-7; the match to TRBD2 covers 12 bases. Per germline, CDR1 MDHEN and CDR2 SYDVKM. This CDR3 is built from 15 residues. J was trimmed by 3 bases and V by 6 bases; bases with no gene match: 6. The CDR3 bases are TGTGCCAGCAGGCGACTAGCGGGGGACCTCTACGAGCAGTACTTC. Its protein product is CASRRLAGDLYEQYF.

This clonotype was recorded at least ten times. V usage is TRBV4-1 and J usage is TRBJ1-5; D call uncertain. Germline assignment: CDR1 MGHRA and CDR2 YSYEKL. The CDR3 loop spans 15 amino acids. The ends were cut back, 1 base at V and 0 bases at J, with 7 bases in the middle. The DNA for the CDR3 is TGCGCCAGCAGCCAAGGGATCTATAGCAATCAGCCCCAGCATTTT. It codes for CASSQGIYSNQPQHF.

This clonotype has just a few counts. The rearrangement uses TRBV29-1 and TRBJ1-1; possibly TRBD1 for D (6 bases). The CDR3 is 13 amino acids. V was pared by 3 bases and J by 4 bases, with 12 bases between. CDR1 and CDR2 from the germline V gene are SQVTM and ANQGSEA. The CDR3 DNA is TGCAGCGTTGAGGGGGCGATGCGCACTGAAGCTTTCTTT. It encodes CSVEGAMRTEAFF.

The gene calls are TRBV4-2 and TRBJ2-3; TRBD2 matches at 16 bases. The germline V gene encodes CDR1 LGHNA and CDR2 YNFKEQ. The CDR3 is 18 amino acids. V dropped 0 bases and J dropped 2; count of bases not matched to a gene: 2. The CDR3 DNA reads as TGTGCCAGCAGCCAAGAGGGACTAGCGGGGGGGACCACAGATACGCAGTATTTT. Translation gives CASSQEGLAGGTTDTQYF.

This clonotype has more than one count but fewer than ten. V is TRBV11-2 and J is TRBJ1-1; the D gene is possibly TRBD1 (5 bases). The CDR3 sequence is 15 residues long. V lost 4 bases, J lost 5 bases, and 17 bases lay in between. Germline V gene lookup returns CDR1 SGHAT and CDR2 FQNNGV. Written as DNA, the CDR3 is TGTGCCAGCAGCTATGGGGCAGGTCGGTGGACTGAAGCTTTCTTT. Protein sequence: CASSYGAGRWTEAFF. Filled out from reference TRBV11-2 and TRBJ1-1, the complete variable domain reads EAGVAQSPRYKIIEKRQSVAFWCNPISGHATLYWYQQILGQGPKLLIQFQNNGVVDDSQLPKDRFSAERLKGVDSTLKIQPAKLEDSAVYLCASSYGAGRWTEAFFGQGTRLTVV.